This T cell receptor beta chain came from a study of Ad26.COV2.S vaccination and SARS-CoV-2 variants. Study context: Intramuscular Ad26.COV2.S doses were given once or twice, 56 days apart.

Findings of the study overall: Vaccinees reportedly had broad spike-specific CD8+ and CD4+ T cell responses.

The treatment: 19 received Ad26.COV2.S at low or high dose, single or two shots; roughly 5 received placebo; per-sample allocation not given. Sampling was done on day 63 after the first vaccine or placebo injection. An Ad26 vector carrying the Wuhan-strain SARS-CoV-2 spike served as the vaccine. The CDR3 is 14 residues long. CDR1 is SGHTA and CDR2 is FQGNSA in the germline V gene. Trimming removed 3 bases from V and 4 bases from J; junction bases left unmatched: 4. Using immunoSEQ multiplex PCR, the repertoire was profiled, and TCRdb retains in-frame clones only, with some absent. The sample shows around 300,000 clones, approximately 87% of them seen only once. About this clone: Antigen specificity is unknown. Other DNA variants within this sample encode the same CDR3.

The rearrangement joins TRBV7-2 to TRBJ2-5; 8 nucleotides align to TRBD2. This clonotype was sampled from a person aged 18-60 years who received the Ad26.COV2.S COVID-19 vaccine or a placebo. Source: peripheral blood, taken in a trial of Ad26.COV2.S vaccine versus placebo. CDR3 DNA: TGTGCCAGCAGCTTGGGGCTAGCGGGAGAGACCCAGTACTTC. Protein sequence: CASSLGLAGETQYF.